This T cell receptor (beta chain) was sequenced for a study of alternative splicing in chronic myeloid leukemia remission (dated by TCRdb to the early 2020s). At the level of the whole study: Remission specimens from the trials were collected at major or complete molecular response, at 12 or 24 months of TKI therapy. Peripheral blood from chronic-phase CML patients at diagnosis and remission was profiled by RNA sequencing and compared with healthy donors. About 9 diagnostic specimens, together with matched remission specimens, were obtained from the RESIST (imatinib), ENESTxtnd (nilotinib) and PINNACLE (nilotinib plus pegylated interferon) trials. Median ages of roughly 49 years at diagnosis, around 60 at remission and about 37 for healthy controls were recorded. The diagnostic specimens from the trials consisted of total leukocytes from peripheral blood collected in EDTA. Nine CML samples, seven diagnostic and two matched remission, came from the French Persistem study. In terms of female/male counts, the diagnosis samples were 11/5, the remission samples were 8/3 and the controls were 2/4. Total RNA was extracted with Trizol from peripheral blood mononuclear cells of diagnosis, remission and control samples.

Summary of the overall study and its limitations: Blood cell composition at remission was reconfigured to resemble lymphoid cell-enriched normal controls. Blood cell composition differed strongly by timepoint, shifting from myeloid progenitor enrichment at diagnosis to mature lymphoid enrichment at remission.

The time point label corresponds to: major or complete molecular response after front-line TKI therapy. Around 15 CML patients made up the patient cohort, and matched post-remission samples were obtained for some of these patients. To prepare the library, bulk RNA-seq was applied. The TruSeq Stranded RNA sample prep kit was used to generate libraries of poly-A-enriched mRNA from an input of roughly 0.9 ug total RNA. Every sample was sequenced in triplicate, with paired-end sequencing run on a HiSeq 2500. RNA-seq read length was 125 nucleotides per mate. Per the authors' processing: Reads were trimmed and aligned to hg38 using STAR v2.7, and quality control was done with FASTQC, RSeQC and multiqc. Salmon 0.14.1 was used to quantify gene expression levels as transcripts per million (TPM). Principal component analysis suggested that transcriptomic profiles were not driven by trial, library batch, sequencing batch, treatment regimen or sex. Each CDR3 protein sequence appears as one entry after TCRdb reprocessed the reads, and no DNA is included. Here the V and J calls rest on TCRdb's processing, not on the authors' analysis. The sample includes hundreds of distinct CDR3 sequences, with approximately 95% observed a single time. More than 5.5% of the sample goes to the ten largest clones.

On this clonotype: What antigen it recognizes has not been identified.

According to the germline V gene (reference sequence), CDR1 reads MNHEY and CDR2 reads SMNVEV. The CDR3, cysteine through phenylalanine, is 15 amino acids long. Nucleotide data are not available. Recombination connected TRBV27 to TRBJ1-5. This receptor was taken from an adult with chronic myeloid leukemia. This sample comprised PBMCs or total blood leukocytes (not recorded which), obtained during remission. The CDR3 corresponds to CASSFLDRPNQPQHF.